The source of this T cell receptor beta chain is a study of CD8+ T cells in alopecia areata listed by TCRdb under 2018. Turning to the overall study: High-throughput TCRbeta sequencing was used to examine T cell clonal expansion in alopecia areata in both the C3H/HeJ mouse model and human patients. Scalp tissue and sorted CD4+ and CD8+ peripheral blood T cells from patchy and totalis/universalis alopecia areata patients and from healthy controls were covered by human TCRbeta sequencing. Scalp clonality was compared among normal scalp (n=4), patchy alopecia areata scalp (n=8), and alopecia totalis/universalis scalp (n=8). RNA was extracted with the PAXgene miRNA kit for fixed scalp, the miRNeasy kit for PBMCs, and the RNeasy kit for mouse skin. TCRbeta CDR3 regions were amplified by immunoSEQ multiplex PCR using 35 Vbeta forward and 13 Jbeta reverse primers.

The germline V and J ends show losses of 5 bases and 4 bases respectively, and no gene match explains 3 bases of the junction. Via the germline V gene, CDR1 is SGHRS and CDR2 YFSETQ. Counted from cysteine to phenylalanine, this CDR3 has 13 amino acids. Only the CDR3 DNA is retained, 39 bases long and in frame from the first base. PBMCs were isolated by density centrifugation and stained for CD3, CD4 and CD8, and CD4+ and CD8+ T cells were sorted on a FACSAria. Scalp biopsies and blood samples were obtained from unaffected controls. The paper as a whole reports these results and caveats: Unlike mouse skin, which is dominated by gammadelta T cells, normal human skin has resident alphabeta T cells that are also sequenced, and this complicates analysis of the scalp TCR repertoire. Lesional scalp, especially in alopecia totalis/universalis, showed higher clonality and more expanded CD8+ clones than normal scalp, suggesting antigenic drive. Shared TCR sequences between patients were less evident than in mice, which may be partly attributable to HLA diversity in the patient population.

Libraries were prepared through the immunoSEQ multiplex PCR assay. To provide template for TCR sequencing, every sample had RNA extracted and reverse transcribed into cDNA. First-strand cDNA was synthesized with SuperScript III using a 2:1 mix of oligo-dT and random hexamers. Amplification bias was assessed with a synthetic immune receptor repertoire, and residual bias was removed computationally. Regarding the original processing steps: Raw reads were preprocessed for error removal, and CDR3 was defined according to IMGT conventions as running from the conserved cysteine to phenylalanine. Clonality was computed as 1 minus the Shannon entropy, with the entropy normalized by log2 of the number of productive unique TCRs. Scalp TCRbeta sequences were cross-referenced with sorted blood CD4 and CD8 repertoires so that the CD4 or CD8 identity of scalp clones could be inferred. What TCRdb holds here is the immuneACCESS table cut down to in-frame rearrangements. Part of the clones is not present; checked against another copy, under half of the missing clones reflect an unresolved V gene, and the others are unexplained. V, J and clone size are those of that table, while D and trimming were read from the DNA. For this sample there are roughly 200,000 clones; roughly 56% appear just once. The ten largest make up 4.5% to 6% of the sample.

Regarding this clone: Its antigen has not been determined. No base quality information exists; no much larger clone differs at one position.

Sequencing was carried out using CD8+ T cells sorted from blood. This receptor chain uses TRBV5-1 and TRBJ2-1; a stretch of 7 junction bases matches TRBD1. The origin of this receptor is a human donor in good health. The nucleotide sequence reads TGCGCCAGCAGTTCACAGGGGTACAATGAGCAGTTCTTC. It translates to CASSSQGYNEQFF.